This T cell receptor beta chain originates from a study of T cells after yellow fever vaccination. TCRdb called the 5' RACE reads again in MiXCR, with one record for every CDR3 protein. The sample lists hundreds of thousands of distinct CDR3 sequences, around 12% seen once, with 15% in the top ten. This TCR was recovered from a young man who received the YFV17D yellow fever vaccine. Specimen: PBMCs, collected on the day of the yellow fever booster vaccination.

CDR3 DNA: TGTGCCAGCAGCTTATCCCTAGCGGGTAACCAAGAGACCCAGTACTTC. Its protein product is CASSLSLAGNQETQYF. V usage is TRBV11-2 and J usage is TRBJ2-5; 8 nucleotides line up with TRBD2. Trimming took 2 bases from V and 0 from J; bases not matched to a gene: 5. Germline V gene lookup returns CDR1 SGHAT and CDR2 FQNNGV. The CDR3 contains 16 residues.